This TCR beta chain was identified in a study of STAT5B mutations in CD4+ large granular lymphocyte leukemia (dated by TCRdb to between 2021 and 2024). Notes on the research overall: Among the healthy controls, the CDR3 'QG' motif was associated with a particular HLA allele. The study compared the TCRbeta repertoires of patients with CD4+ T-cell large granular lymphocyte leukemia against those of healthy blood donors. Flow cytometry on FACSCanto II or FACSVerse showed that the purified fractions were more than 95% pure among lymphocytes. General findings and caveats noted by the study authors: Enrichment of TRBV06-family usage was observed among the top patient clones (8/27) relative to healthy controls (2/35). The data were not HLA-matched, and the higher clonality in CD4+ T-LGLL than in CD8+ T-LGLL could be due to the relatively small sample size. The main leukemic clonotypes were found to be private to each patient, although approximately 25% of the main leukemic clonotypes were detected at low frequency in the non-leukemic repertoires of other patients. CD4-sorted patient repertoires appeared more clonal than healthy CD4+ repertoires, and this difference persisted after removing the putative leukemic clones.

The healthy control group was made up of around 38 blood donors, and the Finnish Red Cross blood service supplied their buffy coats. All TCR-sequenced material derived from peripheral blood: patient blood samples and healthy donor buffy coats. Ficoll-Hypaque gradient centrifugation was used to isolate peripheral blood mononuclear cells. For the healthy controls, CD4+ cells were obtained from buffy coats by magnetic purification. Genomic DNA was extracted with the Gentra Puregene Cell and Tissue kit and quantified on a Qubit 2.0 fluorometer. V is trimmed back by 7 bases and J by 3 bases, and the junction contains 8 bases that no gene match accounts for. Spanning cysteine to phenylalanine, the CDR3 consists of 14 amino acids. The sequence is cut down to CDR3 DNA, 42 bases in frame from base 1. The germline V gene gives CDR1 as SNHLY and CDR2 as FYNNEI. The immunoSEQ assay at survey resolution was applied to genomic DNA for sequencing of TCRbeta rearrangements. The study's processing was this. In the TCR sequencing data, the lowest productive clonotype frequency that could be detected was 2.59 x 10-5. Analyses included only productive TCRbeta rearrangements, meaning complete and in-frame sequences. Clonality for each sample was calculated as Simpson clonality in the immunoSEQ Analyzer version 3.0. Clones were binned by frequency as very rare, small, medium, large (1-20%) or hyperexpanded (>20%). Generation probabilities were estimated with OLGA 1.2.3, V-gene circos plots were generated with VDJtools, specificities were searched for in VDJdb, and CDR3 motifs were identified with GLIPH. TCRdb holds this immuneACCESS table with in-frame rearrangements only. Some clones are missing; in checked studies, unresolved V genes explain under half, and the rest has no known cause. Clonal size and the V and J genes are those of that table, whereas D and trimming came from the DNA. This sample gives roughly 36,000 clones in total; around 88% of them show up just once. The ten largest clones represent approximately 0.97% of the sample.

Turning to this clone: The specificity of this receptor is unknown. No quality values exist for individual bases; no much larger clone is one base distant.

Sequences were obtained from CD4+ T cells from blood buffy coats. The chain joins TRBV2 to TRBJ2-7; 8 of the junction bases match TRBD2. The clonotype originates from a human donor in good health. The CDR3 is CASKGTSGRYEQYF. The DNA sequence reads TGTGCCAGCAAGGGAACTAGCGGACGCTACGAGCAGTACTTC.